Many counts were recorded for the clone carrying this T cell receptor (beta chain). What it binds is not known. The source of the sample is a study of T cells in Graves' hyperthyroidism and ophthalmopathy. V trimming: 7 bases; J trimming: 3 bases; junction bases outside the gene matches: 7. The CDR3 has 13 amino acids. The germline V gene encodes CDR1 SQVTM and CDR2 ANQGSEA. TCR beta CDR3 region amplification was performed from RNA transcripts. Carried out on the TCR CDR3, a first-round RT-PCR used the HTBI primer set. TCRdb analysed the multiplex PCR reads with MiXCR anew, one entry per CDR3 protein. The table lists around 450,000 distinct CDR3 sequences, about an eighth of them singletons. Study results and limitations: Blood held most thyroid clonotypes expanded above 0.001 frequency.

This rearrangement joins TRBV29-1 to TRBJ1-2; 8 bases line up with TRBD1. The sequence derives from a woman aged 18-30 years with Graves' hyperthyroidism. Sequenced material: blood. This CDR3 reads CSAGQGQDYGYTF. DNA of the CDR3: TGCAGCGCAGGACAGGGTCAAGACTATGGCTACACCTTC. The variable domain in full, completed from reference TRBV29-1 and TRBJ1-2, reads SAVISQKPSRDICQRGTSLTIQCQVDSQVTMMFWYRQQPGQSLTLIATANQGSEATYESGFVIDKFPISRPNLTFSTLTVSNMSPEDSSIYLCSAGQGQDYGYTFGSGTRLTVV.